What follows are 6 T cell receptor beta chains derived from one specimen sequenced in a study of cytomegalovirus exposure and HLA in healthy donors. This table comes from immunoSEQ multiplex PCR, and its TCRdb copy is limited to in-frame clones, with some not included. The data show a few hundred thousand clones, approximately 90% seen once. Sequencing was done on a sample of PBMCs. The receptors were gathered from a woman aged 18-29 years in good health and CMV-seronegative.

The chain is built from TRBV7-8 and TRBJ1-2; 7 bases match TRBD1. The CDR3 is 14 residues long. V lost 6 bases to trimming and J lost 4 bases; unmatched junction nucleotides: 8. CDR1 and CDR2 from the germline V gene are SGHVS and FQNEAQ. The CDR3 sequence: CASSPGQSVYGYTF. CDR3 DNA sequence: TGTGCCAGCAGTCCGGGACAGTCCGTCTATGGCTACACCTTC.

This sequence joins TRBV6-5 and TRBJ1-1; 8 bases are a match to TRBD1. Germline V CDR1 and CDR2: MNHEY, SVGAGI. The CDR3 is 16 residues long. The J segment lost 1 base and the V segment lost 4 bases, leaving 8 bases of the junction unmatched. CDR3 protein: CASSSHTGTGNTEAFF. CDR3 DNA sequence: TGTGCCAGCAGTTCGCATACCGGGACAGGGAACACTGAAGCTTTCTTT.

The chain has TRBV28 and TRBJ1-5; perhaps TRBD1 as D (5 bases). V gave up 4 bases and J gave up 3 bases, with 13 bases separating them. Germline values: CDR1 MDHEN, CDR2 SYDVKM. The CDR3 totals 15 residues. The CDR3, as DNA: TGTGCCAGCAGTTGGGTTGGGGACTCCAATCAGCCCCAGCATTTT. Translation gives CASSWVGDSNQPQHF.

This clone has a single count. The chain carries TRBV18 and TRBJ2-5; the match to TRBD1 covers 9 bases. The CDR3 extends over 14 amino acids. V gave up 5 bases and J gave up 5 bases; unmatched junction bases: 6. CDR1 and CDR2 (germline): KGHSH, LQKENI. The CDR3 loop is CASSSNRGQETQYF. CDR3 coding DNA: TGTGCCAGCTCATCAAACAGGGGGCAGGAGACCCAGTACTTC.

V and J are TRBV9 and TRBJ1-2; 8 bases are shared with TRBD1. The CDR3 contains 14 residues. CDR1 and CDR2 from the germline V gene are SGDLS and YYNGEE. Trimming removed 1 base from V and 5 bases from J; junction bases left unmatched: 4. CDR3 amino acids: CASSVQGARYGYTF. In DNA form, the CDR3 reads TGTGCCAGCAGCGTACAGGGGGCTAGATATGGCTACACCTTC.

V usage is TRBV11-3 and J usage is TRBJ2-1, with 7 bases aligning to TRBD2. The CDR3 is made up of 14 amino acids. Germline CDR1 reads SGHNT; CDR2 reads YENEEA. Trimming removed 5 bases from V and 4 bases from J; junction bases left unmatched: 5. The CDR3 here is CASSPGAGYNEQFF. Written as DNA, the CDR3 is TGTGCCAGCAGCCCCGGAGCGGGATACAATGAGCAGTTCTTC.